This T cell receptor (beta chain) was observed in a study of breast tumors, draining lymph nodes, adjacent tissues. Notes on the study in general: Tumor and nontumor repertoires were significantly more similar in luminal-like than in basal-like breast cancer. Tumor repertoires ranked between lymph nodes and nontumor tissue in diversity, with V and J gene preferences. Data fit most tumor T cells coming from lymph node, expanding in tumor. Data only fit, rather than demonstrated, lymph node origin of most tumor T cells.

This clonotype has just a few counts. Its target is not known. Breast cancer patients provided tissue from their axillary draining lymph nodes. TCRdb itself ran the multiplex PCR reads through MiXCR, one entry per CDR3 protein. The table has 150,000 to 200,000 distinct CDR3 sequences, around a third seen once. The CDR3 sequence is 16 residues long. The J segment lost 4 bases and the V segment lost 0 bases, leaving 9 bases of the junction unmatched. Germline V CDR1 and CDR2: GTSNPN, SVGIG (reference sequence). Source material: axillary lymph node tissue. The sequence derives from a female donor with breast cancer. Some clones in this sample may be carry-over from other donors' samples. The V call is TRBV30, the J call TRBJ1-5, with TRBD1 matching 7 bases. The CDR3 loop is CAWSVRARGRNQPQHF. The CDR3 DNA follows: TGTGCCTGGAGTGTACGGGCAAGGGGGCGAAATCAGCCCCAGCATTTT.